The 8 T cell receptor beta chains below come from one sample, sequenced in a study of blood T cell repertoires in COVID-19. Clones were sequenced by immunoSEQ multiplex PCR, and TCRdb holds only the in-frame ones, with some missing. The sample records under 250,000 clones, 83% being singletons. What was sequenced was PBMCs or T cells enriched from blood (not recorded which). These receptors all come from a woman aged 50 to 60 who had been exposed to COVID-19.

The rearrangement links TRBV5-6 to TRBJ1-1; weak D call: TRBD1 (5 bases). With 5 bases removed from V and 4 bases from J, the gap between germline ends came to 15 bases. Germline CDR1 SGHDT, CDR2 YYEEEE. The CDR3 is made up of 14 amino acids. For the CDR3, the DNA is TGTGCCAGCAGTTCCTGGGGCATCGGCACTGAAGCTTTCTTT. It specifies CASSSWGIGTEAFF.

The rearrangement uses TRBV4-2 and TRBJ2-2; 8 bases fit TRBD2. With 3 bases clipped from V and 5 bases from J, the junction kept 8 bases outside the gene matches. The CDR3 loop spans 16 amino acids. CDR1 and CDR2 (germline): LGHNA, YNFKEQ. CDR3 sequence (DNA): TGTGCCAGCAGCCAGGATAGCGGGGCTAGGACCGGGGAGCTGTTTTTT. Translated: CASSQDSGARTGELFF.

This clone has a single count. This rearrangement joins TRBV27 to TRBJ1-1; the D is unclear. Between the trimmed V and J ends, which lost 6 bases and 0 bases, there was a span of 17 bases. Per the germline V gene, CDR1 is MNHEY and CDR2 is SMNVEV (reference sequence). This CDR3 spans 16 amino acids. DNA for the CDR3: TGTGCCAGCAGCCCCGTCGGGAGTCACATGAACACTGAAGCTTTCTTT. It specifies CASSPVGSHMNTEAFF.

The V and J genes are TRBV10-3 and TRBJ1-2, with TRBD1 matching 9 bases. Germline CDR1 ENHRY, CDR2 SYGVKD. This CDR3 comprises 15 residues. The V and J ends lost 4 bases and 3 bases, in that order; junction bases with no gene match: 6. CDR3 DNA: TGTGCCATCAGTGCTACAGGGGGCGCGGACTATGGCTACACCTTC. It is translated as CAISATGGADYGYTF.

The chain has TRBV19 and TRBJ1-2, with TRBD1 matching 7 bases. Per the germline V gene, CDR1 is LNHDA and CDR2 is SQIVND (reference sequence). There are 14 residues in the CDR3. Unmatched junction bases numbered 6, after V lost 3 bases and J lost 5 bases. CDR3 amino acids: CASSIRTGNYGYTF. For the CDR3, the DNA is TGTGCCAGTAGTATTAGGACAGGAAATTATGGCTACACCTTC.

J is TRBJ1-6 and V is TRBV12-5; 7 nucleotides agree with TRBD1. Losses at the gene ends were 1 base for V and 0 bases for J; bases not matched to a gene: 12. Germline V gene data show CDR1 as LGHNT and CDR2 as FRNRAP. There are 20 residues in the CDR3. CDR3 in DNA: TGTGCTAGTGGTTTGGGAACAAAAAGACAGGGAAGCTCCTATAATTCACCCCTCCACTTT. Translating gives CASGLGTKRQGSSYNSPLHF.

This rearrangement joins TRBV6-5 to TRBJ1-1; 9 bases agree with TRBD1. The J segment lost 4 bases and the V segment lost 6 bases, leaving 6 bases of the junction unmatched. From germline, CDR1 is MNHEY and CDR2 SVGAGI. This CDR3 has 14 residues. The CDR3 spells CASRRDRDSTEAFF. The CDR3 DNA reads TGTGCCAGCAGGCGGGACAGGGATTCCACTGAAGCTTTCTTT.

The chain employs TRBV6-2 or TRBV6-3 and TRBJ2-7; D is possibly TRBD1 (5 bases). The germline V gene encodes CDR1 MNHEY and CDR2 SVGEGT. Trimming removed 5 bases at V and 7 bases at J, with 12 bases between. This CDR3 contains 12 residues. CDR3 DNA sequence: TGTGCCAGCAGTATGAACTCAGGGGAGCAGTACTTC. Amino acids: CASSMNSGEQYF.